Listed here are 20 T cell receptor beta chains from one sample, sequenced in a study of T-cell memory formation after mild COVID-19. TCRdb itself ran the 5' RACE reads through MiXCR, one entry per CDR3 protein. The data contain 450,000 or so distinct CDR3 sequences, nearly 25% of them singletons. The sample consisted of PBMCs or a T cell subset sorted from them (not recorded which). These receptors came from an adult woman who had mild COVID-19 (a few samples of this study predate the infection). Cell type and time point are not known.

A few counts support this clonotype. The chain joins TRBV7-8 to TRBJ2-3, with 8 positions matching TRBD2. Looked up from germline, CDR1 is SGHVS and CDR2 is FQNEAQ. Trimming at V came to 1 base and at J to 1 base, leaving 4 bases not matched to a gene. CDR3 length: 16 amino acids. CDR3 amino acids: CASSLVAGQRTDTQYF. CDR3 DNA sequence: TGTGCCAGCAGCTTAGTAGCGGGGCAACGCACAGATACGCAGTATTTT.

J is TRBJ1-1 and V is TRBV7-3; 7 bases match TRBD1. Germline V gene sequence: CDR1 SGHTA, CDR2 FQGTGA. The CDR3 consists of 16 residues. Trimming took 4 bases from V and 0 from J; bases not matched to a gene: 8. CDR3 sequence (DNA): TGTGCCAGCAGCTCCCGGACAGGACACATGAACACTGAAGCTTTCTTT. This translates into CASSSRTGHMNTEAFF.

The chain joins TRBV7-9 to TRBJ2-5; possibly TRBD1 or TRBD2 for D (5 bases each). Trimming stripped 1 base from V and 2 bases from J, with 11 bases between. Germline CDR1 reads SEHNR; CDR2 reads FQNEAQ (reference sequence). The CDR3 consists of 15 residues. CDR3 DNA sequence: TGTGCCAGCAGCTTAGGTGTGGGACCGCAAGAGACCCAGTACTTC. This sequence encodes CASSLGVGPQETQYF. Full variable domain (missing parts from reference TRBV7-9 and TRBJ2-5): DTGVSQNPRHKITKRGQNVTFRCDPISEHNRLYWYRQTLGQGPEFLTYFQNEAQLEKSRLLSDRFSAERPKGSFSTLEIQRTEQGDSAMYLCASSLGVGPQETQYFGPGTRLLVL.

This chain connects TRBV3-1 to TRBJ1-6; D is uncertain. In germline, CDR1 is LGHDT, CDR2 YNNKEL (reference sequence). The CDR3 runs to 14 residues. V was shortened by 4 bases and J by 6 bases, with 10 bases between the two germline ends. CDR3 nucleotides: TGTGCCAGCAGCCTCGTAGAGGGTAATTCACCCCTCCACTTT. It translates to CASSLVEGNSPLHF.

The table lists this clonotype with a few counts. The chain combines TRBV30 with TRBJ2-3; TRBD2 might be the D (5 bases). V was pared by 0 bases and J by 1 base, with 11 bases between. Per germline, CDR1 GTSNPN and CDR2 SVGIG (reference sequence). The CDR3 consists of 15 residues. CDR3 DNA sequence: TGTGCCTGGAGTGTACGTAGTAGCGGCACAGATACGCAGTATTTT. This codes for CAWSVRSSGTDTQYF. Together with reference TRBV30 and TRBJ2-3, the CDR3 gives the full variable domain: SQTIHQWPATLVQPVGSPLSLECTVEGTSNPNLYWYRQAAGRGLQLLFYSVGIGQISSEVPQNLSASRPQDRQFILSSKKLLLSDSGFYLCAWSVRSSGTDTQYFGPGTRLTVL.

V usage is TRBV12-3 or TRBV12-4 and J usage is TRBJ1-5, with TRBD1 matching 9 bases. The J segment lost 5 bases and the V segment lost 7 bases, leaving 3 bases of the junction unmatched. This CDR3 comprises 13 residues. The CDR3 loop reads CASTGTGHQPQHF. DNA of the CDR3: TGTGCCAGCACTGGGACAGGGCATCAGCCCCAGCATTTT.

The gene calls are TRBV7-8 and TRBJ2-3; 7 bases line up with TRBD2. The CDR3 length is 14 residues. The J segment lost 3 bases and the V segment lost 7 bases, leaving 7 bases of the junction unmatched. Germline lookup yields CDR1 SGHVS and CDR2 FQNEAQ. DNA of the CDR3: TGTGCCAGCAAGCTTAAGCGGGAAACAGATACGCAGTATTTT. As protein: CASKLKRETDTQYF. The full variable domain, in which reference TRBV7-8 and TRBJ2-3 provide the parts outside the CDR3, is GAGVSQSPRYKVAKRGQDVALRCDPISGHVSLFWYQQALGQGPEFLTYFQNEAQLDKSGLPSDRFFAERPEGSVSTLKIQRTQQEDSAVYLCASKLKRETDTQYFGPGTRLTVL.

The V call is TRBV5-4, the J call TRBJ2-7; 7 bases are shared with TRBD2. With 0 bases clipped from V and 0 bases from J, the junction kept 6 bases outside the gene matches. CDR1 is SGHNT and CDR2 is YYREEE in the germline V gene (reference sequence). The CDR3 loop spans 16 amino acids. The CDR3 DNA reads TGTGCCAGCAGCTTGGCCTGGCGGGGGTTCTCCTACGAGCAGTACTTC. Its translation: CASSLAWRGFSYEQYF. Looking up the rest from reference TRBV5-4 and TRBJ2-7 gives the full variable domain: ETGVTQSPTHLIKTRGQQVTLRCSSQSGHNTVSWYQQALGQGPQFIFQYYREEENGRGNFPPRFSGLQFPNYSSELNVNALELDDSALYLCASSLAWRGFSYEQYFGPGTRLTVT.

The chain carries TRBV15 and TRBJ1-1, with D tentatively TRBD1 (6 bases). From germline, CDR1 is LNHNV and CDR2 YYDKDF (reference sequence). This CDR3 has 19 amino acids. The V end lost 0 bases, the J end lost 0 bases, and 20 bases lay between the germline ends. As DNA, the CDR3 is TGTGCCACCAGCAGAGATTCTTGGACAGAGGGGCTCGTGAACACTGAAGCTTTCTTT. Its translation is CATSRDSWTEGLVNTEAFF.

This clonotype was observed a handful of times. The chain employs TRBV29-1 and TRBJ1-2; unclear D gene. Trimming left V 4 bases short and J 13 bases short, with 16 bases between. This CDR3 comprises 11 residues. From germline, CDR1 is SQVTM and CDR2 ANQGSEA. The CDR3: CSVASGRRCTF. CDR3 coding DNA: TGCAGCGTTGCGAGCGGTCGCCGATGCACCTTC.

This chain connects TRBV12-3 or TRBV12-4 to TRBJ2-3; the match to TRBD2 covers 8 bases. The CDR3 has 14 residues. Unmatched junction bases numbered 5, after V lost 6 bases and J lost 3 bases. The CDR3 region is CASRRVAGTDTQYF. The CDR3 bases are TGTGCCAGCAGGCGAGTAGCGGGGACAGATACGCAGTATTTT.

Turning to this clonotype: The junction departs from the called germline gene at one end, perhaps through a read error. CDR3 sequence reads: CASNQGTSGFYEQYF. As DNA, the CDR3 is TGTGCCAGCAACCAAGGGACTAGCGGGTTCTACGAGCAGTACTTC. The chain links TRBV4-2 to TRBJ2-7; 12 nucleotides line up with TRBD2. The CDR3 is 15 residues long. The germline CDR1 and CDR2 sequences are LGHNA and YNFKEQ.

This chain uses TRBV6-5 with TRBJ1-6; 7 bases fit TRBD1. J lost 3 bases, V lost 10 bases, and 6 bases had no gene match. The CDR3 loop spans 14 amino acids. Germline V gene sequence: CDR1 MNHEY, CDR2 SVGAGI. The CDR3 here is CATRRDSYNSPLHF. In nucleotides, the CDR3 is TGTGCCACGCGCCGGGACAGCTATAATTCACCCCTCCACTTT.

CDR3 nucleotide sequence: TGTGCCTGCGGACTAGCGGGATACAATGAGCAGTTCTTC. It yields the protein CACGLAGYNEQFF. The chain links TRBV30 to TRBJ2-1, with 12 nucleotides matching TRBD2. This CDR3 spans 13 amino acids. Germline CDR1 GTSNPN, CDR2 SVGIG (reference sequence). Losses at the gene ends were 6 bases for V and 4 bases for J; bases not matched to a gene: 1. Based on the CDR3 plus reference TRBV30 and TRBJ2-1, the full variable domain is SQTIHQWPATLVQPVGSPLSLECTVEGTSNPNLYWYRQAAGRGLQLLFYSVGIGQISSEVPQNLSASRPQDRQFILSSKKLLLSDSGFYLCACGLAGYNEQFFGPGTRLTVL.

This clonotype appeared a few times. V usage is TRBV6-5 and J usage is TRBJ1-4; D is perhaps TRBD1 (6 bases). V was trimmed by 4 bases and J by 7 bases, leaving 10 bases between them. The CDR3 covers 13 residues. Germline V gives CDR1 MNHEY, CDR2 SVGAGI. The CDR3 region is CASSSTGREKLFF. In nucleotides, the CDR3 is TGTGCCAGCAGTTCTACAGGGCGTGAAAAACTGTTTTTT.

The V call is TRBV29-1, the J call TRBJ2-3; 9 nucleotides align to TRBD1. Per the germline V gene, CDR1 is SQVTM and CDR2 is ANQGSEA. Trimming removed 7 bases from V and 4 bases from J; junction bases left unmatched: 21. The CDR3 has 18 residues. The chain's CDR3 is CSASPMFGGQGYADTQYF. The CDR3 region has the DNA TGCAGCGCCTCCCCCATGTTTGGGGGACAGGGATACGCAGATACGCAGTATTTT.

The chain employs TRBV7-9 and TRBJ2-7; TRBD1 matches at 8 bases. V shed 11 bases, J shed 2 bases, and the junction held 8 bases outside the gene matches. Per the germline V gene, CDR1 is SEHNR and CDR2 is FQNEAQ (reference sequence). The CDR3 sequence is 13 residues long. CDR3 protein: CAAGGREPYEQYF. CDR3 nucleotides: TGTGCCGCAGGGGGCAGAGAACCCTACGAGCAGTACTTC.

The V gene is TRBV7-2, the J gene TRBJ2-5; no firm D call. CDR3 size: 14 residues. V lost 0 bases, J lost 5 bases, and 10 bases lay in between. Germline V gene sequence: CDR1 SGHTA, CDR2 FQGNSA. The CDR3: CASSLAGTRETQYF. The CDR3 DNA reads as TGTGCCAGCAGCTTAGCCGGAACGAGGGAGACCCAGTACTTC.

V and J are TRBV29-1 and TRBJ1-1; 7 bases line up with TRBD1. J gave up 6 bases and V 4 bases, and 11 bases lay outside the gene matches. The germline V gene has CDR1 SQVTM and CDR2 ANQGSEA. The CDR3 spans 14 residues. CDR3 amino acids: CSVGSLRGLAEAFF. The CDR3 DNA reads TGCAGCGTTGGTTCTTTAAGGGGGCTCGCTGAAGCTTTCTTT.

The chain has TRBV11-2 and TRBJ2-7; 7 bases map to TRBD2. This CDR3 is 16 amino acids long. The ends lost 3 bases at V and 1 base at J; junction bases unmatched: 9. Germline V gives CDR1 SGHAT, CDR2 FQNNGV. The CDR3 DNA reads TGTGCCAGCAGCTTGGAGTATGCTAGCGGATCCTACGAGCAGTACTTC. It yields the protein CASSLEYASGSYEQYF.